This TCR beta chain comes out of a study of T cell responses to AZD1222 COVID-19 vaccine. Points from the study as a whole: Reports say nearly half of spike-specific TCRs go after unmutated variant regions. Among the donors, most were white British and more were female, and clonal diversity was possibly underestimated.

Germline CDR1 MDHEN, CDR2 SYDVKM. This CDR3 contains 15 residues. With 4 bases removed from V and 4 bases from J, the gap between germline ends came to 14 bases. TCRdb's copy holds only in-frame clones and misses some; the assay was immunoSEQ multiplex PCR. The sample holds around 60,000 clones; about four fifths are singletons and the top ten take 20% to 30%. On this clone itself: Its antigen is undetermined.

The receptor was isolated from an adult who received the AZD1222 COVID-19 vaccine. Sequencing used peripheral blood, obtained 28 days after the second AZD1222 dose. V gene TRBV28 combines with J gene TRBJ1-5, with a weak D call TRBD1 (6 bases). CDR3 sequence: CASSSRGLGNQPQHF. CDR3 coding DNA: TGTGCCAGCAGTTCCAGGGGCCTAGGAAATCAGCCCCAGCATTTT.